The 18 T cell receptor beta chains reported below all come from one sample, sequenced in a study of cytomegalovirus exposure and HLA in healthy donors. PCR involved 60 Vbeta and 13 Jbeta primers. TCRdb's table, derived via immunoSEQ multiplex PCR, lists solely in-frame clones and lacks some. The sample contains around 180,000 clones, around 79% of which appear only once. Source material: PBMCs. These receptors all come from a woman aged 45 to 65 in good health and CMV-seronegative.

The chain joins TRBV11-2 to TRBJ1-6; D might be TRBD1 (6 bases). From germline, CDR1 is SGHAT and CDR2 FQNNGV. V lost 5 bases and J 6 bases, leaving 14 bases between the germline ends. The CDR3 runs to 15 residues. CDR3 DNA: TGTGCCAGCAGCCTCATTAAAGGGGGTAATTCACCCCTCCACTTT. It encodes CASSLIKGGNSPLHF. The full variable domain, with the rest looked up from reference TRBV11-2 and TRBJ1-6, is EAGVAQSPRYKIIEKRQSVAFWCNPISGHATLYWYQQILGQGPKLLIQFQNNGVVDDSQLPKDRFSAERLKGVDSTLKIQPAKLEDSAVYLCASSLIKGGNSPLHFGNGTRLTVT.

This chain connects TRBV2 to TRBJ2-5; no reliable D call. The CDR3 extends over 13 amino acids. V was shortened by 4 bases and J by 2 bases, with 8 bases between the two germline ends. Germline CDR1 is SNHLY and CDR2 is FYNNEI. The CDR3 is CASSGNRQETQYF. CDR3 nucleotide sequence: TGTGCCAGCAGTGGAAACAGACAAGAGACCCAGTACTTC.

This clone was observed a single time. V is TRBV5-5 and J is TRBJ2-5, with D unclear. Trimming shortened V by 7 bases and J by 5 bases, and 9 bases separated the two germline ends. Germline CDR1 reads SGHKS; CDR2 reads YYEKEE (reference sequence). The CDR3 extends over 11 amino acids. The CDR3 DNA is TGTGCCAGCCGAGTGAGGGAGACCCAGTACTTC. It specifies CASRVRETQYF.

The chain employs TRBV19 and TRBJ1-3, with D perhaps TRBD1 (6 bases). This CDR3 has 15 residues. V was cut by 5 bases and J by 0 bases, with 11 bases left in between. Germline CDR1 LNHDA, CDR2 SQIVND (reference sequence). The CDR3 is CASSPGQLSGNTIYF. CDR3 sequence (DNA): TGTGCCAGTAGTCCCGGACAGCTCTCTGGAAACACCATATATTTT.

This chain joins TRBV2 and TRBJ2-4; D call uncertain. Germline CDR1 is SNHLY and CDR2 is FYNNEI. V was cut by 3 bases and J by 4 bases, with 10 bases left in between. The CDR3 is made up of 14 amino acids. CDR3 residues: CASSEEKAKNIQYF. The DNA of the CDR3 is TGTGCCAGCAGTGAGGAGAAGGCGAAAAACATTCAGTACTTC. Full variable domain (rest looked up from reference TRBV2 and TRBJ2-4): EPEVTQTPSHQVTQMGQEVILRCVPISNHLYFYWYRQILGQKVEFLVSFYNNEISEKSEIFDDQFSVERPDGSNFTLKIRSTKLEDSAMYFCASSEEKAKNIQYFGAGTRLSVL.

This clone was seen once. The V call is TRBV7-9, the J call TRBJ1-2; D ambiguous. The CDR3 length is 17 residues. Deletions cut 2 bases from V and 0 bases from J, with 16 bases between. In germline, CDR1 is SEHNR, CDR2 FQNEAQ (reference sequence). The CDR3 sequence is CASSLRWQAFTNYGYTF. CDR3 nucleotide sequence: TGTGCCAGCAGCTTACGATGGCAGGCATTCACTAACTATGGCTACACCTTC.

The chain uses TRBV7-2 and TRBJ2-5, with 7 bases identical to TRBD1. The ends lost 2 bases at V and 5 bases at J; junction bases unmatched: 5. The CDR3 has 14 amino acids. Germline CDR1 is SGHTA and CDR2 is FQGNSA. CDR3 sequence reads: CASSLTGDTETQYF. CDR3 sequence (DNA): TGTGCCAGCAGCTTAACAGGGGATACGGAGACCCAGTACTTC.

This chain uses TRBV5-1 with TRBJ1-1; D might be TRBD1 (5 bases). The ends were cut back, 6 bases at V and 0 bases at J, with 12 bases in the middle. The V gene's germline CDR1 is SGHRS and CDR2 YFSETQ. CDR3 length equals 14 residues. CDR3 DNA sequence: TGCGCCAGCAACTCCAGGGATATGAACACTGAAGCTTTCTTT. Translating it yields CASNSRDMNTEAFF.

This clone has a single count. CDR3 in DNA: TGTGCCAGCAGCTTATTTGGCCCCAGTCCGGGACAGGGGACCTATGGCTACACCTTC. Translating gives CASSLFGPSPGQGTYGYTF. The chain carries TRBV7-3 and TRBJ1-2, with 10 bases aligning to TRBD1. The CDR3 runs to 19 residues. Germline-derived CDR1 and CDR2 are SGHTA and FQGTGA. V lost 2 bases, J lost 4 bases, and 16 bases stayed unmatched.

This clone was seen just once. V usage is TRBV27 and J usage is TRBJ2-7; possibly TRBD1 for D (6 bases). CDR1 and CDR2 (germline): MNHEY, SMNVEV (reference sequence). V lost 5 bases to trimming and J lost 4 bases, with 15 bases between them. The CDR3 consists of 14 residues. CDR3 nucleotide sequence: TGTGCCAGCAGTACGCAGGGGTCCTGGTACGAGCAGTACTTC. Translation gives CASSTQGSWYEQYF.

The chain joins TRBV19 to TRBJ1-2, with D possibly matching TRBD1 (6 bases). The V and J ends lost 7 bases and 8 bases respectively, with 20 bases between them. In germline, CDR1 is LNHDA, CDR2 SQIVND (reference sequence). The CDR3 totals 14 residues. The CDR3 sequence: CASNKMGQIIGYTF. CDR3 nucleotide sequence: TGTGCCAGTAACAAGATGGGACAAATTATAGGCTACACCTTC.

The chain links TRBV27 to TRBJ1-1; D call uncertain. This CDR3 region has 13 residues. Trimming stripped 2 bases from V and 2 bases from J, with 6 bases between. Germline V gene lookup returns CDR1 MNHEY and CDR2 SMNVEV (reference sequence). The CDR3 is CASSLMRNTEAFF. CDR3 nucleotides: TGTGCCAGCAGTTTAATGAGAAACACTGAAGCTTTCTTT.

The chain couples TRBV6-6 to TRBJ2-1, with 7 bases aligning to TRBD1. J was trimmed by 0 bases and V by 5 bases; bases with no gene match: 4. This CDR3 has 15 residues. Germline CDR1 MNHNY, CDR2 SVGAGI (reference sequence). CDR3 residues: CASSLQGSSYNEQFF. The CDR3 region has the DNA TGTGCCAGCAGTCTACAGGGGAGCTCCTACAATGAGCAGTTCTTC.

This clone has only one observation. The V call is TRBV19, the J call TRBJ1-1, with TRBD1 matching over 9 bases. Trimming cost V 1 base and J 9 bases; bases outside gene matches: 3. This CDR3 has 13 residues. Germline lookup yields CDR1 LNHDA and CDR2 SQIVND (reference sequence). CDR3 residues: CASSIVGQGKAFF. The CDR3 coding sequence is TGTGCCAGTAGTATAGTAGGACAGGGGAAAGCTTTCTTT.

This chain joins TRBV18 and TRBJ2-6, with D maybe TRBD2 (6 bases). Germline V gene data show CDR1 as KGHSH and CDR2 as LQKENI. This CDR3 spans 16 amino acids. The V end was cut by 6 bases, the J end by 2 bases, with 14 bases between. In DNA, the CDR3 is TGTGCCAGCTCCACTATACCGGGGGCTGGGGCCAACGTCCTGACTTTC. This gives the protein CASSTIPGAGANVLTF.

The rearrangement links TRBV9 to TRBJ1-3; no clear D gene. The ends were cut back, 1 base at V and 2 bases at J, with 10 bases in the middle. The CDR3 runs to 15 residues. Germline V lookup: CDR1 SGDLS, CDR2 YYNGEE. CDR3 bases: TGTGCCAGCAGCGTAACGGGGTCCGCTGGAAACACCATATATTTT. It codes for CASSVTGSAGNTIYF.

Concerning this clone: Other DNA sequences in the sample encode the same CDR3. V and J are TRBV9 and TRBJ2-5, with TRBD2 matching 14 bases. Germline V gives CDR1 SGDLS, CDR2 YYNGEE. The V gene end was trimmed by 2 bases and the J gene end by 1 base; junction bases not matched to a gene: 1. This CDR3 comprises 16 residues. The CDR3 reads CASSVGTSGGQETQYF. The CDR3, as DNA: TGTGCCAGCAGCGTGGGGACTAGCGGGGGCCAAGAGACCCAGTACTTC.

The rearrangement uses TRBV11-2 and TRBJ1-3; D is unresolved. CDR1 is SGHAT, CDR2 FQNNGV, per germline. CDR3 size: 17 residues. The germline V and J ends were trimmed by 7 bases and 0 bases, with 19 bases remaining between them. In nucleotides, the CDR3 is TGTGCCAGCATCATCGAGGGAACACTGAGCTCTGGAAACACCATATATTTT. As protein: CASIIEGTLSSGNTIYF.